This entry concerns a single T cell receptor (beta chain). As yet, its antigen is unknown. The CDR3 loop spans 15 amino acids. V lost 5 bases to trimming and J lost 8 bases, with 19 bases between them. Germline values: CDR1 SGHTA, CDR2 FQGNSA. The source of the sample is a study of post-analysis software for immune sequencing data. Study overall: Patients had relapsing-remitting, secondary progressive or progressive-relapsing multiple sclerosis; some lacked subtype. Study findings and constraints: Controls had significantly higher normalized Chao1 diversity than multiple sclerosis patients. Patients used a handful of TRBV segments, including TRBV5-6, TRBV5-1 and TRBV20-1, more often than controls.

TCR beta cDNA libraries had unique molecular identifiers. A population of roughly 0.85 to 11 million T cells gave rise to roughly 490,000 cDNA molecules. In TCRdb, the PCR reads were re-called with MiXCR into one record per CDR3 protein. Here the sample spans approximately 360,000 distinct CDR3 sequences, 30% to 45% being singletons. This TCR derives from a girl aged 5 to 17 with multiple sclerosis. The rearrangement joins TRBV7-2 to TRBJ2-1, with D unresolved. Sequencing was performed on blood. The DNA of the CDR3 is TGTGCCAGCAGCAACGCCCCGAGTTCGGTTTATGAGCAGTTCTTC. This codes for CASSNAPSSVYEQFF.